This T cell receptor (beta chain) was found in a study of blood T cell dynamics during melanoma immunotherapy. Background on the study: Metastatic melanoma patients received first-line pembrolizumab or nivolumab plus ipilimumab.

The time point denotes: week 3, after first cycle of checkpoint inhibitor. At 12 weeks after first infusion, RECIST 1.1 defined response for most patients. The length of the CDR3 is 15 residues. The V gene end was trimmed by 3 bases and the J gene end by 2 bases; junction bases not matched to a gene: 3. Germline values: CDR1 MNHNS, CDR2 SASEGT. Using immunoSEQ multiplex PCR, the repertoire was profiled, and TCRdb retains in-frame clones only, with some absent. The sample gives 10,000 to 15,000 clones, around nine tenths of which show up once; roughly 0.19% is in the top ten. This chain connects TRBV6-1 to TRBJ2-7, with 11 bases fitting TRBD2. The source was effector memory CD8+ T cells from blood, collected from a patient treated with checkpoint blockade. The TCR sequence derives from a human donor with melanoma. As DNA, the CDR3 is TGTGCCAGCAGTGACCTACTAGCGGGGGCCTACGAGCAGTACTTC. As protein: CASSDLLAGAYEQYF.